This entry concerns a single T cell receptor (beta chain). Its antigen is still unknown. CDR3 length equals 14 residues. Germline CDR1 MNHEY, CDR2 SMNVEV (reference sequence). Trimming took off 6 bases at V and 7 bases at J, with 15 bases between the two ends. The data stem from a study of beta chain features in type 1 diabetes. Study-level information: All of the samples together had 107,917,701 sorted cells examined. Study observations and caveats: Over-representation of high TCR-expressing cells was a possible consequence of cDNA sequencing. The study found fewer insertions and more deletions at VDJ junctions in type 1 diabetes patients. There was a moderate but significant shortening of TCRB CDR3s in all four CD4+ subsets of Type 1 diabetes patients.

Reverse transcribing all isolated RNA meant expressed TCRB transcripts were sequenced. Using immunoSEQ multiplex PCR, the repertoire was profiled, and TCRdb retains in-frame clones only, with some absent. The data show 620,000 or so clones, with around 16% seen just once and 0.07% to 0.095% held by the top ten. The genes are TRBV27 and TRBJ1-4, with D possibly being TRBD1 (5 bases). The clonotype comes from a young man in good health. Sequencing input: naive CD4+ T cells from blood. The CDR3 DNA sequence: TGTGCCAGCAGGAGACCAGGGTTTAGTGAAAAACTGTTTTTT. Amino acid sequence: CASRRPGFSEKLFF.